The clone carrying this T cell receptor (beta chain) was recorded at least ten times. Its antigen is not identified. The germline V and J ends were trimmed by 0 bases and 6 bases, with 12 bases remaining between them. CDR1 and CDR2 (germline): SGHRS, YFSETQ. The CDR3 sequence is 15 residues long. The data stem from a study of response to subunit inactivated influenza vaccine. Overall study results and limits: The authors suggested that every seasonal influenza vaccination recruits few new T cells.

TCRdb reanalysed the RT-PCR reads using MiXCR and keeps one entry per CDR3 protein. The sample has hundreds of thousands of distinct CDR3 sequences, 14% seen once. The clonotype was recovered from a man aged 50 to 60 who received an inactivated influenza vaccine. Sequences were derived from PBMCs from blood, sampled 14 days before vaccination. This chain connects TRBV5-1 to TRBJ2-2; D is possibly TRBD1 (5 bases). CDR3 DNA: TGCGCCAGCAGCTTGGCCGGGCAGGGCGCCGGGGAGCTGTTTTTT. Protein product: CASSLAGQGAGELFF.